This TCR beta chain originates from a study of blood T cell repertoires in COVID-19. Across the whole study: The study drew acute and convalescent COVID-19 samples from the United States, Italy and Spain. Sources were T cells, B-cell-depleted T cells, or PBMCs; the material itself was cDNA or gDNA.

In the study's own analysis: The authors estimated nucleated cell counts from reference gene primer amplification. Clones were read by immunoSEQ multiplex PCR, and TCRdb kept only the in-frame ones, dropping some. V, J and clone size are taken as reported in that table, and D and trimming were inferred from the DNA itself. The top ten clones hold about 6.3% of a sample with about 33,000 clones, 70% to 90% of them seen once. The CDR3 covers 13 residues. Germline V CDR1 and CDR2: SGDLS, YYNGEE. V lost 0 bases and J 6 bases, leaving 4 bases between the germline ends. This sequence originates from a human donor in a cohort sampled during active COVID-19. The chain employs TRBV9 and TRBJ1-6; D gene uncertain. The sequenced sample was peripheral blood. CDR3 DNA: TGTGCCAGCAGCGTAGACAGTAATTCACCCCTCCACTTT. It specifies CASSVDSNSPLHF.